This TCR beta chain is drawn from a study of T cells after posttransplantation cyclophosphamide. Points from the study as a whole: Skin or GI-infiltrating T cells shared few TRB sequences with blood. Recipient CMV seropositivity and CMV reactivation strongly tracked TRB clonality. Later post-transplant blood repertoires were often dominated by donor CD8+ memory clones.

This clone appeared a single time. Its cognate antigen is unknown. V dropped 8 bases and J dropped 6; count of bases not matched to a gene: 12. The germline V gene encodes CDR1 MNHNY and CDR2 SVGAGI (reference sequence). The CDR3 is 14 residues long. A marrow graft followed busulfan-fludarabine conditioning, with cyclophosphamide on days +3 and +4. Using immunoSEQ multiplex PCR, the repertoire was profiled, and TCRdb retains in-frame clones only, with some absent. The sample has about 10,000 clones; approximately 82% are singletons. This sequence joins TRBV6-6 and TRBJ2-7; 8 nucleotides agree with TRBD1. This TCR derives from a female patient between 40 and 55 years old who received an allogeneic stem cell transplant from a related donor, was CMV-positive, and had no GVHD. Among the T cells, some may be from the graft donor. The sequences come from PBMCs, collected approximately 2,000 days after a stem cell transplant with posttransplant cyclophosphamide. The CDR3 sequence: CASGETGERGEQYF. The CDR3 nucleotides read TGTGCCAGCGGGGAGACAGGGGAGCGTGGCGAGCAGTACTTC.